One T cell receptor (beta chain) is described in this entry. V was clipped by 1 base and J by 5 bases, with 6 bases between them. This CDR3 has 12 amino acids. Sequencing was performed with immunoSEQ multiplex PCR; in TCRdb, only in-frame clones are kept and a portion is missing. The sample carries roughly 720,000 clones, 80% to 95% recorded once. The data were taken from a study of shared clonotypes between healthy human individuals. About the research overall: A couple of female and a few male donors aged 18 to 49 were enrolled.

CD8 memory pooled CD45RO+ cells and CCR7-negative CD45RA+ TemRA cells. The source of this sequence is a man between 18 and 29 years old in good health. Some clones in this sample may be carry-over from other donors' samples. The sequenced sample was memory CD8+ T cells from PBMCs. As for subset: CD45RO+ cells pooled with CCR7-negative TemRA cells. V usage is TRBV23-1 and J usage is TRBJ2-7; D is undetermined. TRBV23-1 is identified as an open reading frame with a role that is uncertain. The CDR3 nucleotides read TGCGCCAGCAGTCAATGTACCCACGAGCAGTACTTC. It translates to CASSQCTHEQYF.